This T cell receptor (beta chain) was retrieved from a study of early T cells in non-severe SARS-CoV-2 infection. Findings of the study overall: VDJdb matching skewed toward anti-spike CD8 responses, missing private and CD4 specificities.

TCRdb fed the 5' RACE reads into MiXCR, producing one record per CDR3 protein. There are 52,000 or so distinct CDR3 sequences in the sample; under 15% occur only once, and 1.3% to 1.5% lies in the top ten. Of note for this clonotype: Its matching antigen is unknown.

Trimming pared 3 bases from V and 7 bases from J, leaving 9 bases between. Germline-derived CDR1 and CDR2 are SGHTA and FQGNSA. This CDR3 has 12 residues. The V call is TRBV7-2, the J call TRBJ1-2; D perhaps matches TRBD1 (5 bases). The TCR comes from an adult who was a healthcare worker with PCR-confirmed SARS-CoV-2 infection or an uninfected control (not recorded which). Material: whole blood. The CDR3 region has the DNA TGTGCCAGCAGCTTTGACAGTTCTGGCTACACCTTC. It yields the protein CASSFDSSGYTF.